Described below is a single T cell receptor (beta chain) sequence and its context. Its antigen is not known. Germline CDR1 and CDR2: LGHNA and YNFKEQ. Trimming removed 6 bases from V and 1 base from J; junction bases left unmatched: 6. The CDR3 is 15 residues long. Both 60 Vbeta primers and 13 Jbeta primers went into the PCR. Data came from immunoSEQ multiplex PCR; TCRdb stores just in-frame clones and leaves some out. The table lists 150,000 to 200,000 clones, approximately 80% of them singletons, with over 8% in the top ten. The sample is drawn from a study of cytomegalovirus exposure and HLA in healthy donors. The study's findings and limits: It was in a later analysis that TCR association rates were seen to vary by HLA locus, highest for DRB1 and lowest for HLA-C. In an earlier analysis, in some 500 donors, most V segments appeared productive either ~87% or ~30% of the time.

The gene calls are TRBV4-2 and TRBJ1-5; TRBD1 aligns across 7 bases. This receptor was identified in a man between 18 and 29 years old in good health and CMV-seropositive. Sequencing was performed on PBMCs. The CDR3 loop reads CASRITGDSNQPQHF. The DNA for the CDR3 is TGTGCCAGCAGGATTACAGGGGACAGCAATCAGCCCCAGCATTTT.